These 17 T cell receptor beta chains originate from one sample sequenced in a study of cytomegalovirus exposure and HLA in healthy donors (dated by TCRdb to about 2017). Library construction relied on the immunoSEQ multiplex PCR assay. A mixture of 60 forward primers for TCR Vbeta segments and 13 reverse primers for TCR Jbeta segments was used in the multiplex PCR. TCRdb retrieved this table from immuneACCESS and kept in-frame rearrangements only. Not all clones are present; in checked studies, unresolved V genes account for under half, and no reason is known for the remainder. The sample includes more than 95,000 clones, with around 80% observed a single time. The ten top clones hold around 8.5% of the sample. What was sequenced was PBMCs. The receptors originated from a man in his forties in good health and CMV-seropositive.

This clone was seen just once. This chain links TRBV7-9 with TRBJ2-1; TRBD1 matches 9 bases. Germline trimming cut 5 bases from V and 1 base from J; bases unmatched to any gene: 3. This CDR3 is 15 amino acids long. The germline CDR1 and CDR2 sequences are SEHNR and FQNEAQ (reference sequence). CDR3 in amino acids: CASSLGTGSYNEQFF. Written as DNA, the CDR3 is TGTGCCAGCAGCCTAGGGACAGGGTCCTACAATGAGCAGTTCTTC.

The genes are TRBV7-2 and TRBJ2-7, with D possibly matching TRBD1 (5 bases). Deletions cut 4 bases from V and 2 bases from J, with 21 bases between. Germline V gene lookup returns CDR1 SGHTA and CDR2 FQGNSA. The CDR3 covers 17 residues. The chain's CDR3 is CASSSLIMAGNTYEQYF. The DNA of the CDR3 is TGTGCCAGCAGCTCCCTGATCATGGCAGGGAATACCTACGAGCAGTACTTC.

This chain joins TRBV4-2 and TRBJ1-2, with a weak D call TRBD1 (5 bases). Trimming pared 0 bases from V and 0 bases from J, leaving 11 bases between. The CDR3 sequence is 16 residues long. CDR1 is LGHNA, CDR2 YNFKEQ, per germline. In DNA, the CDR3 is TGTGCCAGCAGCCAAGAAGGGGCAGTAGCTAACTATGGCTACACCTTC. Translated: CASSQEGAVANYGYTF.

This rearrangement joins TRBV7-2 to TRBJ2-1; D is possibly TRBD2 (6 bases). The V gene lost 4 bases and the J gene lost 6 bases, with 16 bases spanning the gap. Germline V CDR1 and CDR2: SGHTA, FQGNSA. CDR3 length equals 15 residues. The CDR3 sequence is CASSSWDSSPNEQFF. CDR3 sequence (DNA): TGTGCCAGCAGCTCTTGGGACTCTTCTCCCAATGAGCAGTTCTTC.

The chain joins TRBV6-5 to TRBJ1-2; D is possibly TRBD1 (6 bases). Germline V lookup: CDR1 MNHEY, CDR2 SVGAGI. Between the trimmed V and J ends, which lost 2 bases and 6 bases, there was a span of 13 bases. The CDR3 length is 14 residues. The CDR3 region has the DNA TGTGCCAGCAGTTACACGACAGGTTCCGATGGCTACACCTTC. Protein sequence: CASSYTTGSDGYTF.

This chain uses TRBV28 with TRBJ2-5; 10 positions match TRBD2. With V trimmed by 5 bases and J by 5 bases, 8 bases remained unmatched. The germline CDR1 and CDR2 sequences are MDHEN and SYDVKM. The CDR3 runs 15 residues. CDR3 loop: CASSPWGTSEETQYF. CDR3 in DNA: TGTGCCAGCAGTCCCTGGGGGACTAGCGAGGAGACCCAGTACTTC.

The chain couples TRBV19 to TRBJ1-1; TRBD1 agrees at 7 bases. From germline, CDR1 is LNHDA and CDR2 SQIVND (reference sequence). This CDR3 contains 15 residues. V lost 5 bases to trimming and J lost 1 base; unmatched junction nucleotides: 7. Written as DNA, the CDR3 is TGTGCCAGTAGTCCAACGGGACAGCCGAACACTGAAGCTTTCTTT. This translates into CASSPTGQPNTEAFF.

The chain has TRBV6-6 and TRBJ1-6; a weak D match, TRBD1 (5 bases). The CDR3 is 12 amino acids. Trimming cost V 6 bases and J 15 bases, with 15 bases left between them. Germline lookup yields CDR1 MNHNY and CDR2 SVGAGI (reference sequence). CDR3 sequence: CASRDTALNLHF. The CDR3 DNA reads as TGTGCCAGCAGGGACACGGCACTTAACCTCCACTTT.

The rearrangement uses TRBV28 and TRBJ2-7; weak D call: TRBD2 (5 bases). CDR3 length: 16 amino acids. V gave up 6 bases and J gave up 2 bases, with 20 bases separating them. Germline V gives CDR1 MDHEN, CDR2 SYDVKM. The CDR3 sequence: CASSPLEVVGAYEQYF. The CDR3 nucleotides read TGTGCCAGCAGCCCTTTGGAGGTTGTGGGCGCCTACGAGCAGTACTTC.

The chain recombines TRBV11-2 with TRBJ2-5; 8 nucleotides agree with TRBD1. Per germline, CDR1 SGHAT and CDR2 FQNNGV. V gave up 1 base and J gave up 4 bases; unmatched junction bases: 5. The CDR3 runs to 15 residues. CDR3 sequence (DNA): TGTGCCAGCAGCTTAGGATTACAGGGGGGAGAGACCCAGTACTTC. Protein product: CASSLGLQGGETQYF.

The CDR3, as DNA: TGCAGCGTTAGGGCTAGGAATAGCGCAGATACGCAGTATTTT. It is translated as CSVRARNSADTQYF. The chain links TRBV29-1 to TRBJ2-3; tentative D call: TRBD2 (5 bases). Trimming left V 5 bases short and J 4 bases short, with 16 bases between. This CDR3 comprises 14 residues. The germline V gene has CDR1 SQVTM and CDR2 ANQGSEA.

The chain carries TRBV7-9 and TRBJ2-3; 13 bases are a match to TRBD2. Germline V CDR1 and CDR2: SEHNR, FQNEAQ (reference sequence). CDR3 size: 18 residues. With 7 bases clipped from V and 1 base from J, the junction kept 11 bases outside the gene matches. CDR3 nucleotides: TGTGCCAGCAACCCACGACTAGCGGGGGGCGGGGGCACAGATACGCAGTATTTT. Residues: CASNPRLAGGGGTDTQYF.

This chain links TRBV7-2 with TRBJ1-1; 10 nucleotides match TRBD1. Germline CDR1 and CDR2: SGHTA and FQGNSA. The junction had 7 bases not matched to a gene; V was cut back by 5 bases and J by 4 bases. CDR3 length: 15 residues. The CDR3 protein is CASSPWTGGSTEAFF. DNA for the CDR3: TGTGCCAGCAGCCCTTGGACAGGGGGAAGCACTGAAGCTTTCTTT.

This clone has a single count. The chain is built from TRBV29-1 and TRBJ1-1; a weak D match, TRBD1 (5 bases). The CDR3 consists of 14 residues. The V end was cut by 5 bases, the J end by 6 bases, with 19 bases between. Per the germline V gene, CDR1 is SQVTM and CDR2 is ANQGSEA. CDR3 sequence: CSVHLQGLRAEAFF. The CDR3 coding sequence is TGCAGCGTTCACCTCCAGGGTCTTAGGGCTGAAGCTTTCTTT.

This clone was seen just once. Written as DNA, the CDR3 is TGTGCCAGCAGCACAGGTGGGTCGGGCACAGATACGCAGTATTTT. Translating it yields CASSTGGSGTDTQYF. This chain links TRBV5-4 with TRBJ2-3; tentative D call: TRBD1 (5 bases). Germline V lookup: CDR1 SGHNT, CDR2 YYREEE (reference sequence). CDR3 length: 15 amino acids. The V end lost 4 bases, the J end lost 1 base, and 13 bases lay between the germline ends.

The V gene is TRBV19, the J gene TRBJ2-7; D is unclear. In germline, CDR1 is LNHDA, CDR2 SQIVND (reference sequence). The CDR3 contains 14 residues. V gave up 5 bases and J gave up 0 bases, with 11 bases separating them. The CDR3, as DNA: TGTGCCAGTAGTTTCCGTGGAGACTCCTACGAGCAGTACTTC. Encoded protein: CASSFRGDSYEQYF. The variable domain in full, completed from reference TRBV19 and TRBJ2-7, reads DGGITQSPKYLFRKEGQNVTLSCEQNLNHDAMYWYRQDPGQGLRLIYYSQIVNDFQKGDIAEGYSVSREKKESFPLTVTSAQKNPTAFYLCASSFRGDSYEQYFGPGTRLTVT.

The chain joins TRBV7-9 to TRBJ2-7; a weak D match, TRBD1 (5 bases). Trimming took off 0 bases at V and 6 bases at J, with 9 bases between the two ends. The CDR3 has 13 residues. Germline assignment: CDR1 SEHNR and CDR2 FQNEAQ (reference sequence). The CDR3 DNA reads TGTGCCAGCAGCTTAGCAGGGGTGGGCGAGCAGTACTTC. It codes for CASSLAGVGEQYF.